The 20 T cell receptor beta chains below all came from one sample that was sequenced in a study of cytomegalovirus exposure and HLA in healthy donors. Use of 60 Vbeta and 13 Jbeta primers characterized the PCR. The protocol was immunoSEQ multiplex PCR, while the TCRdb copy is restricted to in-frame clones and leaves out a portion. The table has approximately 140,000 clones, under 70% seen once; the top ten hold 6.5%. The material sequenced was PBMCs. These receptors were obtained from a woman aged 55-69 years in good health and CMV-seronegative.

This clone showed up just a few times. The rearrangement joins TRBV6-5 to TRBJ2-7; no reliable D call. The CDR3 runs to 12 residues. Germline values: CDR1 MNHEY, CDR2 SVGAGI. V was trimmed by 6 bases and J by 6 bases, leaving 12 bases between them. DNA of the CDR3: TGTGCCAGCAGGCCCAGCCCGGGCGAGCAGTACTTC. As protein: CASRPSPGEQYF.

V is TRBV7-6 and J is TRBJ2-1, with 10 bases matching TRBD2. The CDR3 has 16 residues. V was pared by 5 bases and J by 0 bases, with 4 bases of the junction left unmatched. Germline-derived CDR1 and CDR2 are SGHVS and FNYEAQ. The CDR3 nucleotides read TGTGCCAGCAGCAGCTGGACTAGCGGCTCCTACAATGAGCAGTTCTTC. Translated, it gives CASSSWTSGSYNEQFF.

The chain has TRBV6-4 and TRBJ2-1; possibly TRBD2 for D (5 bases). The V end lost 4 bases, the J end lost 7 bases, and 17 bases lay between the germline ends. Germline V gives CDR1 MRHNA, CDR2 SNTAGT. The CDR3 has 15 amino acids. The CDR3 region is CASSADFRRWNEQFF. CDR3 DNA: TGTGCCAGCAGTGCGGACTTTCGCCGGTGGAATGAGCAGTTCTTC.

The J gene is TRBJ2-1, the V gene TRBV7-9, with 7 positions matching TRBD2. The CDR3 has 17 amino acids. Germline CDR1 SEHNR, CDR2 FQNEAQ (reference sequence). After removal of 2 bases from V and 6 bases from J, the junction contained 13 bases not matched to a gene. The CDR3 is CASSLRTPGGSLNEQFF. The CDR3, as DNA: TGTGCCAGCAGCTTACGGACGCCGGGCGGGAGTCTCAATGAGCAGTTCTTC.

The chain combines TRBV7-6 with TRBJ1-6, with 8 nucleotides matching TRBD1. Germline CDR1 reads SGHVS; CDR2 reads FNYEAQ. The CDR3 sequence is 16 residues long. Losses at the gene ends were 6 bases for V and 6 bases for J; bases not matched to a gene: 10. The CDR3 DNA reads TGTGCCAGCAGTCGCGGACAGGGAGGCTTTAATTCACCCCTCCACTTT. It codes for CASSRGQGGFNSPLHF. Together with reference TRBV7-6 and TRBJ1-6, the CDR3 gives the full variable domain: GAGVSQSPRYKVTKRGQDVALRCDPISGHVSLYWYRQALGQGPEFLTYFNYEAQQDKSGLPNDRFSAERPEGSISTLTIQRTEQRDSAMYRCASSRGQGGFNSPLHFGNGTRLTVT.

The rearrangement uses TRBV14 and TRBJ1-2; TRBD1 matches at 7 bases. Trimming took 3 bases from V and 4 from J; bases not matched to a gene: 5. Germline-derived CDR1 and CDR2 are SGHDN and FVKESK. The CDR3 is made up of 14 amino acids. Here the CDR3 DNA reads TGTGCCAGCAGCCAGATACAGGGGTCCTATGGCTACACCTTC. This translates into CASSQIQGSYGYTF.

As for this clone: Relative to the germline gene, one junction end is altered; a read error may explain this. This chain uses TRBV9 with TRBJ2-3; 7 nucleotides match TRBD1. Germline loops: CDR1 SGDLS, CDR2 YYNGEE. The CDR3 extends over 16 amino acids. CDR3 protein: CVSSAEGTASTDTQYF. CDR3 nucleotides: TGTGTCAGCAGCGCTGAAGGGACAGCTAGCACAGATACGCAGTATTTT.

This clone was counted a few times. The sample contains more than one DNA sequence encoding this CDR3. The chain combines TRBV28 with TRBJ2-7, with D tentatively TRBD2 (5 bases). V was cut by 6 bases and J by 1 base, with 7 bases left in between. From germline, CDR1 is MDHEN and CDR2 SYDVKM. The CDR3 is 12 amino acids. The CDR3 DNA follows: TGTGCCAGCAGAACGGGGTCCTACGAGCAGTACTTC. Amino acid sequence: CASRTGSYEQYF.

The chain links TRBV19 to TRBJ2-7; 9 bases fit TRBD2. After removal of 2 bases from V and 7 bases from J, the junction contained 6 bases not matched to a gene. This CDR3 region has 14 residues. Germline-derived CDR1 and CDR2 are LNHDA and SQIVND (reference sequence). The CDR3 spells CASSILAGSGEQYF. The CDR3 DNA reads TGTGCCAGTAGTATACTAGCGGGGAGCGGGGAGCAGTACTTC.

The chain is built from TRBV7-2 and TRBJ2-7; 13 bases map to TRBD2. The CDR3 totals 15 residues. Unmatched junction bases numbered 4, after V lost 3 bases and J lost 5 bases. Germline V lookup: CDR1 SGHTA, CDR2 FQGNSA. The CDR3 is CASSLTSGRFNEQYF. The CDR3 DNA reads as TGTGCCAGCAGCTTGACTAGCGGGAGGTTCAACGAGCAGTACTTC.

The V and J genes are TRBV19 and TRBJ1-2; 10 nucleotides agree with TRBD1. Per the germline V gene, CDR1 is LNHDA and CDR2 is SQIVND (reference sequence). CDR3 size: 13 residues. The V gene end was trimmed by 10 bases and the J gene end by 8 bases; junction bases not matched to a gene: 10. The CDR3 nucleotides read TGTGCCACAGGGACAGGGGATTTGGGCGGCTACACCTTC. This translates into CATGTGDLGGYTF.

The chain uses TRBV7-9 and TRBJ1-2; 9 bases are a match to TRBD1. V was clipped by 4 bases and J by 3 bases; unmatched bases: 6. This CDR3 is built from 15 residues. Germline V gene sequence: CDR1 SEHNR, CDR2 FQNEAQ (reference sequence). The CDR3 DNA sequence: TGTGCCAGCAGCTCCACAGGGGGCTTCGACTATGGCTACACCTTC. Its translation: CASSSTGGFDYGYTF.

The chain has TRBV5-6 and TRBJ2-5; 7 nucleotides align to TRBD2. Judging by the DNA end, TRBJ2-7 fits better; the J call may be wrong. The germline CDR1 and CDR2 sequences are SGHDT and YYEEEE. The CDR3 has 12 residues. This CDR3 reads CASSFGGGEQYF. DNA of the CDR3: TGTGCCAGCAGCTTTGGCGGGGGCGAGCAGTACTTC.

The J gene is TRBJ1-2, the V gene TRBV7-9; D not resolved. Germline V gene data show CDR1 as SEHNR and CDR2 as FQNEAQ (reference sequence). The V and J ends lost 0 bases and 6 bases respectively, with 11 bases between them. The CDR3 loop spans 14 amino acids. CDR3 residues: CASSLARAADGYTF. The CDR3 DNA follows: TGTGCCAGCAGCTTAGCGAGGGCTGCCGATGGCTACACCTTC.

This chain links TRBV13 with TRBJ1-3, with D maybe TRBD1 (5 bases). V gave up 4 bases and J gave up 0 bases, with 10 bases separating them. CDR1 PRHDT and CDR2 FYEKMQ come from the germline V gene (reference sequence). The CDR3 is 15 amino acids. The DNA of the CDR3 is TGTGCCAGCAGCTCATGGACACTCTCTGGAAACACCATATATTTT. Residues: CASSSWTLSGNTIYF.

This clone was counted a few times. The chain employs TRBV5-1 and TRBJ2-1, with 8 bases lining up with TRBD2. V was pared by 1 base and J by 5 bases, with 14 bases of the junction left unmatched. Germline V gene data show CDR1 as SGHRS and CDR2 as YFSETQ. This CDR3 region has 18 residues. In DNA, the CDR3 is TGCGCCAGCAGCTTGCTGGGCCCCGGGACTAGTCAAGACAATGAGCAGTTCTTC. Translating gives CASSLLGPGTSQDNEQFF.

V is TRBV5-1 and J is TRBJ1-4; a weak D match, TRBD1 (5 bases). Germline V gives CDR1 SGHRS, CDR2 YFSETQ. The CDR3 has 16 amino acids. Trimming took 4 bases from V and 11 from J, leaving 24 bases between them. The CDR3 loop is CASSPGGGTASGKLFF. The DNA of the CDR3 is TGCGCCAGCAGCCCTGGCGGGGGGACCGCATCCGGGAAACTGTTTTTT.

The rearrangement joins TRBV6-1 to TRBJ2-3; 11 bases map to TRBD1. Germline V gene lookup returns CDR1 MNHNS and CDR2 SASEGT. The CDR3 loop spans 13 amino acids. V lost 8 bases, J lost 6 bases, and 4 bases stayed unmatched. The CDR3, as DNA: TGTGCCAGCCGGGACAGGGGGGGGGATACGCAGTATTTT. Encoded protein: CASRDRGGDTQYF.

This chain links TRBV21-1 with TRBJ2-7; TRBD1 was called by the table and not checked on the DNA. TRBV21-1 is reported as a pseudogene. The CDR3 contains 13 residues. The CDR3 region is CASLGQGAYEQYF. CDR3 coding DNA: TGTGCCAGCTTGGGACAGGGGGCCTACGAGCAGTACTTC.

V is TRBV6-4 and J is TRBJ2-7; 7 bases align to TRBD1. This CDR3 comprises 15 residues. Unmatched junction bases numbered 12, after V lost 6 bases and J lost 4 bases. From germline, CDR1 is MRHNA and CDR2 SNTAGT. This CDR3 reads CASRFSGTVIYEQYF. The CDR3 DNA reads TGTGCCAGCAGATTCTCCGGGACAGTGATTTACGAGCAGTACTTC.